Listed below are T cell receptor beta chains from one sample, sequenced in a study of cytomegalovirus exposure and HLA in healthy donors. Some clones are missing from TCRdb's copy, which holds only in-frame ones; the method was immunoSEQ multiplex PCR. The repertoire holds 200,000 to 250,000 clones, with roughly 87% as singletons. Input material: PBMCs. The receptors shown here come from a woman aged 40 to 50 in good health and CMV-seropositive. The CDR3 runs from the conserved cysteine through the conserved F or W. A D gene is named only where the DNA matches it firmly. The listing skips clone size in some rows; elsewhere it reads once, few, many or a size class.

CDR3aa: CASSQETTRGGDTQYF
CDR3nt: TGTGCCAGCAGCCAGGAGACCACGCGGGGAGGGGATACGCAGTATTTT
j_gene: TRBJ2-3
abundance: -
d_gene: TRBD2
v_gene: TRBV4-2
len: 16

CDR3aa: CAWSGQGAGGAFF
CDR3nt: TGTGCCTGGAGTGGACAGGGGGCAGGAGGAGCTTTCTTT
j_gene: TRBJ1-1
abundance: -
d_gene: TRBD1
v_gene: TRBV30
len: 13

CDR3aa: CAWSVSTGFYGYTF
CDR3nt: TGTGCCTGGAGTGTATCGACAGGGTTCTATGGCTACACCTTC
j_gene: TRBJ1-2
abundance: -
d_gene: TRBD1
v_gene: TRBV30
len: 14

CDR3aa: CASSSRGSTDTQYF
CDR3nt: TGTGCCAGCAGCTCCCGGGGGAGCACAGATACGCAGTATTTT
j_gene: TRBJ2-3
abundance: -
d_gene: -
v_gene: TRBV9
len: 14

CDR3aa: CASSQPGSTDTQYF
CDR3nt: TGTGCCAGCAGCCAGCCAGGGAGCACAGATACGCAGTATTTT
j_gene: TRBJ2-3
abundance: once
d_gene: -
v_gene: TRBV4-2
len: 14

CDR3aa: CASSSGLAGGDTQYF
CDR3nt: TGCGCCAGCAGCTCCGGACTAGCGGGGGGAGATACGCAGTATTTT
j_gene: TRBJ2-3
abundance: -
d_gene: TRBD2
v_gene: TRBV5-1
len: 15

CDR3aa: CASSTGEGAFF
CDR3nt: TGTGCCAGTAGTACAGGGGAAGGGGCTTTCTTT
j_gene: TRBJ1-1
abundance: once
d_gene: -
v_gene: TRBV19
len: 11

CDR3aa: CASSLQGNLRGGNEQFF
CDR3nt: TGTGCCAGCAGCTTACAGGGGAACTTGCGGGGGGGCAATGAGCAGTTCTTC
j_gene: TRBJ2-1
abundance: once
d_gene: TRBD2
v_gene: TRBV7-2
len: 17

CDR3aa: CASSQDMTGGYNEQFF
CDR3nt: TGTGCCAGCAGCCAAGATATGACAGGGGGCTACAATGAGCAGTTCTTC
j_gene: TRBJ2-1
abundance: -
d_gene: TRBD1
v_gene: TRBV4-2
len: 16

CDR3aa: CASSFSSGRGGETQYF
CDR3nt: TGTGCCAGCAGCTTCTCGAGCGGAAGGGGGGGGGAGACCCAGTACTTC
j_gene: TRBJ2-5
abundance: few
d_gene: -
v_gene: TRBV11-3
len: 16